This T cell receptor beta chain comes out of a study of T cell changes during pregnancy in multiple sclerosis. The protocol was immunoSEQ multiplex PCR, while the TCRdb copy is restricted to in-frame clones and leaves out a portion. The data show about 85,000 clones, with roughly 92% seen just once and over 2% held by the top ten. Unmatched junction bases numbered 6, after V lost 5 bases and J lost 4 bases. The germline V gene has CDR1 KGHSH and CDR2 LQKENI. This CDR3 spans 14 amino acids. The gene calls are TRBV18 and TRBJ2-5, with 8 nucleotides matching TRBD1. The receptor was derived from a female donor with multiple sclerosis, enrolled in a pregnancy study. The sequencing here drew on peripheral blood, taken in the first trimester of pregnancy. The CDR3 loop is CASSRQGRAETQYF. CDR3 sequence (DNA): TGTGCCAGCTCAAGACAGGGGCGAGCAGAGACCCAGTACTTC.